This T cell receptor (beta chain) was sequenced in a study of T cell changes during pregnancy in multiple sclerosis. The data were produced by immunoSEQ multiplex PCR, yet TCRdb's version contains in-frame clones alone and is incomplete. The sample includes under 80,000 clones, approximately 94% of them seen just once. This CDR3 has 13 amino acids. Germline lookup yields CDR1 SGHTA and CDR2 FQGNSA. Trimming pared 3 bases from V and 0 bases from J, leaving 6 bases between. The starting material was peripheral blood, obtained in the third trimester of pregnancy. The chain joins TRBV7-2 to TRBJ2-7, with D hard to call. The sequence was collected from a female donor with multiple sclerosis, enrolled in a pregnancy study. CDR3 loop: CASSFGFSYEQYF. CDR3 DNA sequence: TGTGCCAGCAGCTTCGGTTTCTCCTACGAGCAGTACTTC.